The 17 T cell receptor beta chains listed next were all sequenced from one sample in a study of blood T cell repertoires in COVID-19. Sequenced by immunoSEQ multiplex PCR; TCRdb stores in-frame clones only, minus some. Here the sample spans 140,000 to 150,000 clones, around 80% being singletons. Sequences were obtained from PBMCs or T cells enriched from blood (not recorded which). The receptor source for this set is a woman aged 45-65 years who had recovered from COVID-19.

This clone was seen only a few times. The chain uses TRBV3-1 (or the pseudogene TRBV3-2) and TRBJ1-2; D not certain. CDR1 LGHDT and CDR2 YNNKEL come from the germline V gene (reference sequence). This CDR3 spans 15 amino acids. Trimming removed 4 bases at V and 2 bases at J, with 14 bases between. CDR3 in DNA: TGTGCCAGCAGCCCGAGCGAGAGGCCCAACTATGGCTACACCTTC. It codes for CASSPSERPNYGYTF.

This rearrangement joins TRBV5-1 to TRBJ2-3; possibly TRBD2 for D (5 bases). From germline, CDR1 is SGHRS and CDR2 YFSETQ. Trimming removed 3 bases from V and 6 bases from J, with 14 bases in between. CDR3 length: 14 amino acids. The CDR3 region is CASSSDNGLDTQYF. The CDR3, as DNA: TGCGCCAGCAGCTCTGATAACGGACTCGATACGCAGTATTTT.

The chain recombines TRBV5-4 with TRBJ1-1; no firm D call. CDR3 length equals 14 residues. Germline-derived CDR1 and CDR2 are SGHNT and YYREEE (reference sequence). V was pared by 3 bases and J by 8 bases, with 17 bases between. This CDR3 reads CASSWAFRSTEAFF. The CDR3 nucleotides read TGTGCCAGCAGCTGGGCGTTTAGGTCTACGGAAGCTTTCTTT.

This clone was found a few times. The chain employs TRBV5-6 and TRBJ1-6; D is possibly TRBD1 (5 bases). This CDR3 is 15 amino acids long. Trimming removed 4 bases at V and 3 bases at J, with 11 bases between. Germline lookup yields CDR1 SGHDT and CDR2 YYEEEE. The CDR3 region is CASSSGTHYNSPLHF. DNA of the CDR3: TGTGCCAGCAGCAGCGGGACCCACTATAATTCACCCCTCCACTTT.

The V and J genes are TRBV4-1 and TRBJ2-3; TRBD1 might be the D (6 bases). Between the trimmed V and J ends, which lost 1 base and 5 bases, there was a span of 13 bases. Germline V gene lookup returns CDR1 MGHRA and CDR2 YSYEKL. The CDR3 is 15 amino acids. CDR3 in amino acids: CASSQVQGMGDTQYF. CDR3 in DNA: TGCGCCAGCAGCCAAGTCCAGGGGATGGGAGATACGCAGTATTTT.

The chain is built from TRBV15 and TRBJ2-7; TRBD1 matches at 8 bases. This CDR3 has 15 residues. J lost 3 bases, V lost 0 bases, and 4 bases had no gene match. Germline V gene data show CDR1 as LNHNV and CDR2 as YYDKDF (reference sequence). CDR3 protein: CATSREDRAIYEQYF. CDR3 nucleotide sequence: TGTGCCACCAGCAGAGAGGACAGGGCGATCTACGAGCAGTACTTC.

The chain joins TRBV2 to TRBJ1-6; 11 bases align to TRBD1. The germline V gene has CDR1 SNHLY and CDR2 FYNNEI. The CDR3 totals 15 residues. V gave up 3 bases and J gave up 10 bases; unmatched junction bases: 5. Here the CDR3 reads CASSEGTGGNSPLHF. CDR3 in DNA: TGTGCCAGCAGTGAGGGGACAGGGGGGAACTCACCCCTCCACTTT.

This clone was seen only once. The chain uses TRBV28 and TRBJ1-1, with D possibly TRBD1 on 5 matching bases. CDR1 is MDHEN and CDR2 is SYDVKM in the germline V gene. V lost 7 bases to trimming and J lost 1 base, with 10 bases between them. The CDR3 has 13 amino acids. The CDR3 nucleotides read TGTGCCAGCATTAACCAGGGGAACACTGAAGCTTTCTTT. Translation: CASINQGNTEAFF.

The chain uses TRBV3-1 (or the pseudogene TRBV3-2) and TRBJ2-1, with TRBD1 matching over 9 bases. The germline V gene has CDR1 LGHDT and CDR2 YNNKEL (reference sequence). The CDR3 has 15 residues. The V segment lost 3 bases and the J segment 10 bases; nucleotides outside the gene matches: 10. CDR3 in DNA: TGTGCCAGCAGCCAGGATGGACAGGGGTCGAGGGAGCAGTTCTTC. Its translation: CASSQDGQGSREQFF.

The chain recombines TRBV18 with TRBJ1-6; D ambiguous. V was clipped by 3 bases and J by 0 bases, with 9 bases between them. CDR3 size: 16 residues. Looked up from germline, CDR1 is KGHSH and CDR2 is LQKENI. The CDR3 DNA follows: TGTGCCAGCTCACCCACAGAGAGCTCCTATAATTCACCCCTCCACTTT. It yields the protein CASSPTESSYNSPLHF.

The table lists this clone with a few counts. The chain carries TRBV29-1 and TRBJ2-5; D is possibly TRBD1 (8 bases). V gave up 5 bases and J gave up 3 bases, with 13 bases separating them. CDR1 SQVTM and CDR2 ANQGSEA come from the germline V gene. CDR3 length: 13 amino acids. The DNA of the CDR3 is TGCAGCGTTTACACAGGGGGGGAAGAGACCCAGTACTTC. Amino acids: CSVYTGGEETQYF.

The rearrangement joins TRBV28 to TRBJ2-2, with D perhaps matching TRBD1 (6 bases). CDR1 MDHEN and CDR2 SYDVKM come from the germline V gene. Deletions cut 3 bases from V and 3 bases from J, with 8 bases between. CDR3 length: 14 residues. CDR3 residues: CASSLDSDTGELFF. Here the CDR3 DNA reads TGTGCCAGCAGTTTGGACAGTGACACCGGGGAGCTGTTTTTT. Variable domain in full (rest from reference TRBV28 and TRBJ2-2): DVKVTQSSRYLVKRTGEKVFLECVQDMDHENMFWYRQDPGLGLRLIYFSYDVKMKEKGDIPEGYSVSREKKERFSLILESASTNQTSMYLCASSLDSDTGELFFGEGSRLTVL.

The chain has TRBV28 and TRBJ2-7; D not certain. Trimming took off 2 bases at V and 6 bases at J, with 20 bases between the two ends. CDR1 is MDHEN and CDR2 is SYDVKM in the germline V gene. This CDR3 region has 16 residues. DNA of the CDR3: TGTGCCAGCAGTTTAGTTAAGGTCTCTCAACCGGGCGAGCAGTACTTC. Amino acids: CASSLVKVSQPGEQYF.

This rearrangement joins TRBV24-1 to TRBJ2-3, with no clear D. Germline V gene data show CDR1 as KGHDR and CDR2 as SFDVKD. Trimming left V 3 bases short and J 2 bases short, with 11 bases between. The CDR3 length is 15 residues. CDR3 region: CATSDDWQNTDTQYF. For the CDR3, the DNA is TGTGCCACCAGTGATGATTGGCAGAACACAGATACGCAGTATTTT.

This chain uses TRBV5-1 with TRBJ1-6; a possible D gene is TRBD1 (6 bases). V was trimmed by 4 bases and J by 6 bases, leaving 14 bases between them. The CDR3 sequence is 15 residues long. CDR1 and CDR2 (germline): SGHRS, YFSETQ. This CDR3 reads CASSPEWGRNSPLHF. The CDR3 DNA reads TGCGCCAGCAGCCCTGAATGGGGGCGTAATTCACCCCTCCACTTT.

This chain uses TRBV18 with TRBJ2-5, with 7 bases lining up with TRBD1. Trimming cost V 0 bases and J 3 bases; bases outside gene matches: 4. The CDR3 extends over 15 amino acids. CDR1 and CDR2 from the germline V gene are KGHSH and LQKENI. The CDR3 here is CASSPPTGSEETQYF. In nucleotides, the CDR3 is TGTGCCAGCTCACCACCGACAGGGAGTGAAGAGACCCAGTACTTC.

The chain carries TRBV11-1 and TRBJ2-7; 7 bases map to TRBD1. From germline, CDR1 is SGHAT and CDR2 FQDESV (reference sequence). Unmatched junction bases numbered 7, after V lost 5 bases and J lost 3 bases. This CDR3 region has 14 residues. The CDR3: CASSLVGQLYEQYV. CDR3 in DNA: TGTGCCAGCAGCCTGGTGGGACAGCTCTACGAGCAGTACGTC.